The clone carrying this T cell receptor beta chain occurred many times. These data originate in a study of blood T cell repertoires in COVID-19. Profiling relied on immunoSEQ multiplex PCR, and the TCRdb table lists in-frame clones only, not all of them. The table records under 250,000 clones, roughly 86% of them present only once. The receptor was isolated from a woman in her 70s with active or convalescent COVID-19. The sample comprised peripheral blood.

DNA for the CDR3: TGCGCCAGCAGCAGGACAGGGGACGATAATTCACCCCTCCACTTT. As protein: CASSRTGDDNSPLHF. V is TRBV5-1 and J is TRBJ1-6; 9 nucleotides agree with TRBD1. The germline CDR1 and CDR2 sequences are SGHRS and YFSETQ. V gave up 4 bases and J gave up 5 bases; unmatched junction bases: 4. The CDR3 has 15 amino acids.